The rows below give T cell receptor beta chains drawn from one sample of a study of blood T cells in healthy people across ages. TCRdb re-called the 5' RACE reads through MiXCR, storing one row per CDR3 protein. The table lists some 850,000 distinct CDR3 sequences, roughly 24% of them singletons. These data also formed part of another study, on T cells of mothers and their children.

The sample comprised blood. These TCRs come from a boy aged 5-17 years in good health. Each CDR3 is given with its conserved first and last residue. D genes are given only for firm matches. The size of a clone is reported for some rows only, either as once, few or many, or as a class for expanded clones.

j_call clone_size d_call v_call cdr3_aa cdr3_nt
TRBJ2-5 few - TRBV5-1 CASSPGQTHNRQETQYF TGCGCCAGCAGCCCCGGACAGACCCACAACCGTCAAGAGACCCAGTACTTC
TRBJ2-5 - - TRBV12-3/TRBV12-4 CASSLETSQYF TGTGCCAGCAGTTTGGAGACTAGCCAGTACTTC
TRBJ2-7 - - TRBV10-3 CAAVSDSSSYEQYF TGTGCCGCCGTATCGGACTCGAGCTCCTACGAGCAGTACTTC
TRBJ2-5 many - TRBV20-1 CSARDGGQFEETQYF TGCAGTGCTAGAGATGGGGGGCAGTTTGAAGAGACCCAGTACTTC
TRBJ2-7 - - TRBV27 CASSFLPGGHPCEQYF TGTGCCAGCAGTTTTCTCCCGGGGGGCCATCCCTGCGAGCAGTACTTC
TRBJ1-2 - TRBD1 TRBV11-1 CASSHSGQEGYGYTF TGTGCCAGCAGCCACTCGGGACAGGAGGGCTATGGCTACACCTTC
TRBJ1-1 - - TRBV19 CASKGSTEAFF TGTGCCAGTAAGGGTTCCACTGAAGCTTTCTTT
TRBJ2-1 few TRBD2 TRBV3-1 CASSLLGRLAGNNEQFF TGTGCCAGCAGCCTCCTGGGGAGACTAGCGGGGAACAATGAGCAGTTCTTC
TRBJ2-7 many - TRBV5-1 CASSLQGSDEQYF TGCGCCAGCAGCTTACAGGGATCCGACGAGCAGTACTTC
TRBJ2-5 few TRBD1 TRBV15 CATSGGTGYQETQYF TGTGCCACCAGCGGGGGGACAGGGTACCAAGAGACCCAGTACTTC